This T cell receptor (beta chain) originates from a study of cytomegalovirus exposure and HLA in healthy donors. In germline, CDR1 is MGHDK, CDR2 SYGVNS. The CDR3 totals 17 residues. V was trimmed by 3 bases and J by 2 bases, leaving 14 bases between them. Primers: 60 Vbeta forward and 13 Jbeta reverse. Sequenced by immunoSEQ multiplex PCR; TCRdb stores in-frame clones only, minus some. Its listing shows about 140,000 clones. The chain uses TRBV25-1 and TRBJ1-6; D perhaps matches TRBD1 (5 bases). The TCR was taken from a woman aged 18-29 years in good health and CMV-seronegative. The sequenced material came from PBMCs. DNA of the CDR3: TGTGCCAGCAGTGACCCCGACTCGGGGGCCTATAATTCACCCCTCCACTTT. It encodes CASSDPDSGAYNSPLHF.